This T cell receptor (beta chain) was recovered during a study of vaccination effects on CD4 cells after COVID-19. This CDR3 region has 15 residues. Germline CDR1 SGHRS, CDR2 YFSETQ. To note about this clone: Its specificity is unknown. The junction departs from germline at one end; a sequencing error may be responsible.

Isolation of CD4+ T cells took place after less than twelve days of culture. This table comes from immunoSEQ multiplex PCR, and its TCRdb copy is limited to in-frame clones, with some not included. The sample records about 38,000 clones, 82% being singletons. The origin of this receptor is a human donor who received a COVID-19 vaccine. The sample in question was CD4+ T cells from PBMCs cultured without peptide, obtained before COVID-19 vaccination. V usage is TRBV5-1 and J usage is TRBJ2-2; 7 nucleotides line up with TRBD1. The CDR3: CASSVKTGNAGELFF. CDR3 nucleotide sequence: TGCGCCAGCAGCGTCAAGACAGGGAACGCCGGGGAGCTGTTTTTT.